One and the same sample provided the 9 T cell receptor beta chains below, sequenced in a study of STAT3 mutations in large granular lymphocyte leukemia. For these TCRs, the target antigens are not known. Regarding the study as a whole: In T-cell large granular lymphocyte leukemia, about half of patients showed multiple immunodominant subclonotypes.

Here immunoSEQ multiplex PCR was the method, and the copy in TCRdb shows in-frame clones only, minus some. The sample consists of around 2,200 clones, about 70% of them appearing once. Specimen: peripheral blood mononuclear cells. The receptors originated from a woman in her forties or fifties with T-cell large granular lymphocyte leukemia. Some clones in this sample may be carry-over from other donors' samples.

The chain carries TRBV7-2 and TRBJ2-7; TRBD1 matches at 7 bases. With V trimmed by 5 bases and J by 5 bases, 6 bases remained unmatched. Germline assignment: CDR1 SGHTA and CDR2 FQGNSA. CDR3 length: 13 residues. This CDR3 reads CASSKTGFHEQYF. CDR3 bases: TGTGCCAGCAGCAAGACAGGGTTCCACGAGCAGTACTTC. Combining the CDR3 with reference TRBV7-2 and TRBJ2-7 gives the whole variable domain GAGVSQSPSNKVTEKGKDVELRCDPISGHTALYWYRQSLGQGLEFLIYFQGNSAPDKSGLPSDRFSAERTGGSVSTLTIQRTQQEDSAVYLCASSKTGFHEQYFGPGTRLTVT.

V usage is TRBV5-6 and J usage is TRBJ1-2; 9 bases map to TRBD1. V lost 5 bases and J lost 8; bases outside the gene matches: 7. Per germline, CDR1 SGHDT and CDR2 YYEEEE. This CDR3 is 13 amino acids long. This CDR3 reads CASRFRTGVGYTF. The CDR3 nucleotides read TGTGCCAGCAGGTTCCGGACAGGGGTGGGCTACACCTTC.

The table lists this clone with a few counts. V and J are TRBV5-1 and TRBJ2-1; 14 nucleotides agree with TRBD2. The CDR3 totals 17 residues. The germline V gene encodes CDR1 SGHRS and CDR2 YFSETQ. V shed 0 bases, J shed 5 bases, and the junction held 4 bases outside the gene matches. CDR3 coding DNA: TGCGCCAGCAGCTTGGAGGGACTAGCGGGGGCCCACAATGAGCAGTTCTTC. Its translation: CASSLEGLAGAHNEQFF.

This chain connects TRBV13 to TRBJ2-7, with 10 bases identical to TRBD2. CDR1 is PRHDT, CDR2 FYEKMQ, per germline (reference sequence). The CDR3 runs to 13 residues. The V and J ends lost 6 bases and 3 bases, in that order; junction bases with no gene match: 2. The CDR3 nucleotides are TGTGCCAGCAGGGCTAGCGGGAGCTACGAGCAGTACTTC. Its translation: CASRASGSYEQYF.

V is TRBV10-3 and J is TRBJ2-7; D tentatively reads TRBD1 or TRBD2 (6 bases each). V lost 7 bases and J lost 0, with 10 bases in between. Per the germline V gene, CDR1 is ENHRY and CDR2 is SYGVKD. The CDR3 is 13 residues long. CDR3 in DNA: TGTGCCATCATGGAGGGGGGCTCCTACGAGCAGTACTTC. This encodes CAIMEGGSYEQYF.

This chain links TRBV30 with TRBJ2-6; D gene ambiguous. With 0 bases removed from V and 3 bases from J, the gap between germline ends came to 6 bases. CDR3 size: 14 residues. Germline V lookup: CDR1 GTSNPN, CDR2 SVGIG (reference sequence). DNA of the CDR3: TGTGCCTGGAGTGTACTCAGTGGGGCCAACGTCCTGACTTTC. Amino acid sequence: CAWSVLSGANVLTF.

This clone was observed a few times. The gene calls are TRBV5-1 and TRBJ1-1; D gene ambiguous. V was trimmed by 4 bases and J by 0 bases, leaving 10 bases between them. The CDR3 runs to 14 residues. CDR1 is SGHRS, CDR2 YFSETQ, per germline. CDR3: CASSPSTVNTEAFF. Here the CDR3 DNA reads TGCGCCAGCAGCCCCAGTACGGTGAACACTGAAGCTTTCTTT. Full variable domain (rest looked up from reference TRBV5-1 and TRBJ1-1): KAGVTQTPRYLIKTRGQQVTLSCSPISGHRSVSWYQQTPGQGLQFLFEYFSETQRNKGNFPGRFSGRQFSNSRSEMNVSTLELGDSALYLCASSPSTVNTEAFFGQGTRLTVV.

The chain has TRBV13 and TRBJ2-7, with a possible D match to TRBD2 (6 bases). V lost 5 bases to trimming and J lost 3 bases, with 14 bases between them. This CDR3 is 14 amino acids long. Germline V gene lookup returns CDR1 PRHDT and CDR2 FYEKMQ (reference sequence). The CDR3 is CASSRPGLRYEQYF. The CDR3 DNA sequence: TGTGCCAGCAGCCGACCGGGACTTCGCTACGAGCAGTACTTC.

The rearrangement links TRBV27 to TRBJ1-2; unclear D gene. The V end lost 3 bases, the J end lost 0 bases, and 8 bases lay between the germline ends. The length of the CDR3 is 14 residues. Germline CDR1 reads MNHEY; CDR2 reads SMNVEV (reference sequence). CDR3 loop: CASSLSGANYGYTF. In nucleotides, the CDR3 is TGTGCCAGCAGTTTGTCAGGAGCTAACTATGGCTACACCTTC.